These 21 T cell receptor beta chains came from one sample sequenced in a study of blood T cell repertoires in COVID-19. Clones were read by immunoSEQ multiplex PCR, and TCRdb kept only the in-frame ones, dropping some. The sample holds about 210,000 clones, 65% to 85% seen once. Sequencing was performed on peripheral blood. The receptors come from a human donor in a cohort sampled during active COVID-19.

Details on this clone: The junction shows a germline mismatch at one end, possibly a read error. V is TRBV7-7 and J is TRBJ2-7; TRBD1 matches at 8 bases. Looked up from germline, CDR1 is SSHAT and CDR2 is FNYEAQ (reference sequence). The CDR3 has 13 residues. CDR3 DNA sequence: TGTGCTAGCAGCTTGGACAGGGCCTACGAGCAGTACTTC. Translation gives CASSLDRAYEQYF.

The J gene is TRBJ1-2, the V gene TRBV5-6; D may be TRBD1 (6 bases). Germline V gene data show CDR1 as SGHDT and CDR2 as YYEEEE. Trimming cost V 3 bases and J 4 bases, with 16 bases left between them. The CDR3 runs 15 residues. The CDR3 DNA reads as TGTGCCAGCAGCTATTACAGGGTTAGGATCTATGGCTACACCTTC. Translation gives CASSYYRVRIYGYTF.

CDR3 region: CATRGQGTYYGYTF. The DNA for the CDR3 is TGTGCCACCAGGGGACAGGGGACCTACTATGGCTACACCTTC. V and J are TRBV24-1 and TRBJ1-2; TRBD1 agrees at 10 bases. In germline, CDR1 is KGHDR, CDR2 SFDVKD. J was trimmed by 3 bases and V by 7 bases; bases with no gene match: 4. The CDR3 consists of 14 residues.

This chain uses TRBV5-4 with TRBJ1-1, with 7 nucleotides matching TRBD1. The V and J ends lost 3 bases and 0 bases, in that order; junction bases with no gene match: 5. Germline V gives CDR1 SGHNT, CDR2 YYREEE (reference sequence). The CDR3 is 15 residues long. The CDR3 coding sequence is TGTGCCAGCAGCTCCCCGACAGGGTTGAACACTGAAGCTTTCTTT. It translates to CASSSPTGLNTEAFF.

The J gene is TRBJ2-2, the V gene TRBV7-8, with D possibly being TRBD2 (5 bases). Germline loops: CDR1 SGHVS, CDR2 FQNEAQ. CDR3 length: 16 residues. The V gene lost 5 bases and the J gene lost 0 bases, with 13 bases spanning the gap. The CDR3 region has the DNA TGTGCCAGCAGCCGAGAGCGGATCGCGAACACCGGGGAGCTGTTTTTT. It codes for CASSRERIANTGELFF.

The gene calls are TRBV5-4 and TRBJ1-2; D gene uncertain. Looked up from germline, CDR1 is SGHNT and CDR2 is YYREEE (reference sequence). The CDR3 has 14 amino acids. V gave up 0 bases and J gave up 7 bases, with 13 bases separating them. The CDR3 reads CASSLVSVNGGYTF. The CDR3 nucleotides are TGTGCCAGCAGCTTGGTTTCCGTCAACGGTGGCTACACCTTC.

The CDR3 region is CASSRTSGPSSYNEQFF. DNA for the CDR3: TGTGCCAGCAGCAGGACTAGCGGGCCGAGCTCCTACAATGAGCAGTTCTTC. The chain uses TRBV7-2 and TRBJ2-1, with 11 bases lining up with TRBD2. This CDR3 is built from 17 residues. V shed 5 bases, J shed 0 bases, and the junction held 6 bases outside the gene matches. CDR1 and CDR2 from the germline V gene are SGHTA and FQGNSA.

The CDR3 DNA reads as TGTGCCAGCAGCCGACAGGGGGCGAACTATGGCTACACCTTC. This sequence encodes CASSRQGANYGYTF. The chain couples TRBV5-6 to TRBJ1-2; 10 nucleotides align to TRBD1. Germline values: CDR1 SGHDT, CDR2 YYEEEE. There are 14 residues in the CDR3. The V gene end was trimmed by 4 bases and the J gene end by 2 bases; junction bases not matched to a gene: 2.

This clone came up a few times. The chain carries TRBV27 and TRBJ2-1; 8 bases line up with TRBD2. Germline V gene sequence: CDR1 MNHEY, CDR2 SMNVEV (reference sequence). Trimming at V came to 8 bases and at J to 4 bases, leaving 7 bases not matched to a gene. The length of the CDR3 is 14 residues. The CDR3 DNA follows: TGTGCCAGCCAGGTTAGCGGGGTGTACAATGAGCAGTTCTTC. It encodes CASQVSGVYNEQFF.

CDR3 region: CASSEGADTQYF. The CDR3 DNA is TGTGCCAGCAGTGAGGGCGCAGATACGCAGTATTTT. The chain is built from TRBV2 and TRBJ2-3; D remains ambiguous. CDR3 length: 12 residues. Trimming took off 3 bases at V and 4 bases at J, with 5 bases between the two ends. In germline, CDR1 is SNHLY, CDR2 FYNNEI.

This clone was found a few times. The V and J genes are TRBV5-1 and TRBJ2-3, with no clear D. Germline V gene lookup returns CDR1 SGHRS and CDR2 YFSETQ. There are 15 residues in the CDR3. V dropped 0 bases and J dropped 0 bases, with 8 bases sitting between them. CDR3 region: CASSLGQKSTDTQYF. Here the CDR3 DNA reads TGCGCCAGCAGCTTGGGTCAGAAAAGCACAGATACGCAGTATTTT.

The V and J genes are TRBV7-9 and TRBJ1-2, with D perhaps TRBD1 (5 bases). The CDR3 spans 12 residues. From germline, CDR1 is SEHNR and CDR2 FQNEAQ (reference sequence). V was clipped by 4 bases and J by 6 bases, with 9 bases between them. The CDR3 DNA reads TGTGCCAGCAGCTCGCCACAGGATGGCTACACCTTC. Translating gives CASSSPQDGYTF.

This rearrangement joins TRBV5-8 to TRBJ2-5, with 7 bases that match TRBD2. Per the germline V gene, CDR1 is SGHTS and CDR2 is YDEGEE. Trimming at V came to 5 bases and at J to 1 base, leaving 5 bases not matched to a gene. The CDR3 is 14 amino acids. CDR3 protein: CASRPWEGQETQYF. In nucleotides, the CDR3 is TGTGCCAGCAGGCCCTGGGAGGGCCAAGAGACCCAGTACTTC.

The rearrangement links TRBV7-3 to TRBJ2-1; 7 bases map to TRBD2. This CDR3 comprises 13 residues. The J segment lost 12 bases and the V segment lost 5 bases, leaving 10 bases of the junction unmatched. From germline, CDR1 is SGHTA and CDR2 FQGTGA. The CDR3 loop reads CASSRGERGGQFF. CDR3 in DNA: TGTGCCAGCAGCCGTGGTGAGCGGGGTGGGCAGTTCTTC. The full variable domain, its missing parts supplied by reference TRBV7-3 and TRBJ2-1, is GAGVSQTPSNKVTEKGKYVELRCDPISGHTALYWYRQSLGQGPEFLIYFQGTGAADDSGLPNDRFFAVRPEGSVSTLKIQRTERGDSAVYLCASSRGERGGQFFGPGTRLTVL.

The chain couples TRBV29-1 to TRBJ2-5; 9 bases agree with TRBD1. The germline V gene has CDR1 SQVTM and CDR2 ANQGSEA. The CDR3 has 14 amino acids. V lost 4 bases and J lost 2; bases outside the gene matches: 5. The DNA for the CDR3 is TGCAGCGTTGCAAGGGACAGGGATCAAGAGACCCAGTACTTC. Its translation: CSVARDRDQETQYF.

The rearrangement links TRBV24-1 to TRBJ2-2; 7 bases line up with TRBD2. Germline lookup yields CDR1 KGHDR and CDR2 SFDVKD. CDR3 size: 15 residues. V gave up 7 bases and J gave up 4 bases; unmatched junction bases: 8. The CDR3 DNA sequence: TGTGCCACCAGGGGGGGGGTCGGACTCACCGGGGAGCTGTTTTTT. This translates into CATRGGVGLTGELFF.

The V gene is TRBV4-1, the J gene TRBJ2-2, with 9 nucleotides matching TRBD2. CDR1 is MGHRA and CDR2 is YSYEKL in the germline V gene. There are 16 residues in the CDR3. The junction had 9 bases not matched to a gene; V was cut back by 6 bases and J by 4 bases. The CDR3 here is CASSPAGGRVTGELFF. CDR3 in DNA: TGCGCCAGCAGTCCTGCGGGGGGGCGGGTCACCGGGGAGCTGTTTTTT.

This chain uses TRBV9 with TRBJ2-1; 7 bases are shared with TRBD2. CDR1 is SGDLS and CDR2 is YYNGEE in the germline V gene. The trim removed 3 bases at V and 0 bases at J, leaving 6 bases unmatched. The CDR3 contains 16 residues. The CDR3 region has the DNA TGTGCCAGCAGCGCGAGCGCGGGGGTCTCCTACAATGAGCAGTTCTTC. This codes for CASSASAGVSYNEQFF.

This chain uses TRBV27 with TRBJ2-5; TRBD1 agrees at 7 bases. The V gene's germline CDR1 is MNHEY and CDR2 SMNVEV (reference sequence). The CDR3 contains 16 residues. After removal of 5 bases from V and 0 bases from J, the junction contained 9 bases not matched to a gene. CDR3 amino acids: CASSPLGGLYQETQYF. The CDR3 bases are TGTGCCAGCAGTCCCCTAGGGGGCTTGTACCAAGAGACCCAGTACTTC.

V gene TRBV6-6 combines with J gene TRBJ2-5; TRBD2 is a possible D gene (6 bases). Germline assignment: CDR1 MNHNY and CDR2 SVGAGI (reference sequence). Trimming stripped 4 bases from V and 3 bases from J, with 15 bases between. The CDR3 consists of 15 residues. The CDR3 loop is CASSSSGTGEETQYF. CDR3 nucleotides: TGTGCCAGCAGTTCCTCCGGGACGGGAGAAGAGACCCAGTACTTC.

This chain connects TRBV18 to TRBJ2-7; D perhaps matches TRBD1 (5 bases). The CDR3 is 14 amino acids. Trimming took 3 bases from V and 2 from J, leaving 11 bases between them. Germline V CDR1 and CDR2: KGHSH, LQKENI. The CDR3 DNA sequence: TGTGCCAGCTCACCTCGACAGAACCCCTACGAGCAGTACTTC. Protein sequence: CASSPRQNPYEQYF.